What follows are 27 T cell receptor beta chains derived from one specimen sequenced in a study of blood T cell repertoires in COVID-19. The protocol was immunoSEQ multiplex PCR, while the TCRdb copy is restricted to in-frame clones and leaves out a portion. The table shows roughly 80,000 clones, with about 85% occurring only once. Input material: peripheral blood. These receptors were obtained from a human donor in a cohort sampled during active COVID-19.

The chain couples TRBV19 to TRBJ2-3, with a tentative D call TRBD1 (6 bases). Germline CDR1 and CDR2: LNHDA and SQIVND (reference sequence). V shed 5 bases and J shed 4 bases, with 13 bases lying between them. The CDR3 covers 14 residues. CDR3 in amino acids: CASSGTGSPDTQYF. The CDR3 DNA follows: TGTGCCAGTAGTGGTACAGGGAGCCCAGATACGCAGTATTTT.

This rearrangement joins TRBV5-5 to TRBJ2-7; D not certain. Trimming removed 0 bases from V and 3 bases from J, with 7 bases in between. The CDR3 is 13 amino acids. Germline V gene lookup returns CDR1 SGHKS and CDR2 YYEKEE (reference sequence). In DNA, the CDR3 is TGTGCCAGCAGCTTGGGGGCTTACTACGAGCAGTACTTC. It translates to CASSLGAYYEQYF.

The CDR3 here is CASSPPKRGSYNEQFF. In DNA, the CDR3 is TGTGCCAGCAGTCCCCCCAAGCGGGGGTCCTACAATGAGCAGTTCTTC. The chain recombines TRBV5-4 with TRBJ2-1, with 8 bases identical to TRBD2. The length of the CDR3 is 16 residues. V gave up 5 bases and J gave up 1 base; unmatched junction bases: 8. Germline V gene sequence: CDR1 SGHNT, CDR2 YYREEE (reference sequence). The whole variable domain, remainder taken from reference TRBV5-4 and TRBJ2-1, is ETGVTQSPTHLIKTRGQQVTLRCSSQSGHNTVSWYQQALGQGPQFIFQYYREEENGRGNFPPRFSGLQFPNYSSELNVNALELDDSALYLCASSPPKRGSYNEQFFGPGTRLTVL.

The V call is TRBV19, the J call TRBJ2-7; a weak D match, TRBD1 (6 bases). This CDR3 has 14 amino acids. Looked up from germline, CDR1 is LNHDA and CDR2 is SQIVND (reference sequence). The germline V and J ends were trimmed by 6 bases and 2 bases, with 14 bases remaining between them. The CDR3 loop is CASRPQGSPYEQYF. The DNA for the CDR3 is TGTGCCAGTAGGCCACAGGGTTCCCCCTACGAGCAGTACTTC. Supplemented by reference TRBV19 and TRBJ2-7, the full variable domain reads DGGITQSPKYLFRKEGQNVTLSCEQNLNHDAMYWYRQDPGQGLRLIYYSQIVNDFQKGDIAEGYSVSREKKESFPLTVTSAQKNPTAFYLCASRPQGSPYEQYFGPGTRLTVT.

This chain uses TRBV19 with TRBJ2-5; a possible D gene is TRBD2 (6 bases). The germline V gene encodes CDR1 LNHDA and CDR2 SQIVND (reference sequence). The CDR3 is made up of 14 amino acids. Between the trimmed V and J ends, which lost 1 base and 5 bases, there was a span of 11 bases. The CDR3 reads CASSIVGGWETQYF. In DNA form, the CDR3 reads TGTGCCAGTAGTATAGTAGGAGGGTGGGAGACCCAGTACTTC. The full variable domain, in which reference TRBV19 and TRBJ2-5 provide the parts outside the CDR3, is DGGITQSPKYLFRKEGQNVTLSCEQNLNHDAMYWYRQDPGQGLRLIYYSQIVNDFQKGDIAEGYSVSREKKESFPLTVTSAQKNPTAFYLCASSIVGGWETQYFGPGTRLLVL.

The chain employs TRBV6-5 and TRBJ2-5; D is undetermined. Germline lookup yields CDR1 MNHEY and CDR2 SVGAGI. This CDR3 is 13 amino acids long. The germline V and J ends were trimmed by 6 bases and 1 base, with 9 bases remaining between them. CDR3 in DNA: TGTGCCAGCAGCCTGACATTCCAAGAGACCCAGTACTTC. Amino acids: CASSLTFQETQYF.

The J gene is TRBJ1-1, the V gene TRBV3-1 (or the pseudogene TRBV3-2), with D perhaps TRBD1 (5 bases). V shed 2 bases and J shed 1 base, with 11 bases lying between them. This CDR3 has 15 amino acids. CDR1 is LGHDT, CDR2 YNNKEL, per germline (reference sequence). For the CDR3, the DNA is TGTGCCAGCAGCCAAACTCAGGGATGGAACACTGAAGCTTTCTTT. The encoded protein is CASSQTQGWNTEAFF.

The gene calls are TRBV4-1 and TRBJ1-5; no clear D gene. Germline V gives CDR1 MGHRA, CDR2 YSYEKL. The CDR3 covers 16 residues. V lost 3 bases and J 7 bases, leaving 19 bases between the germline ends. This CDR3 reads CASSHPGVRDGQPQHF. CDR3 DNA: TGCGCCAGCAGCCACCCCGGAGTGAGGGATGGGCAGCCCCAGCATTTT.

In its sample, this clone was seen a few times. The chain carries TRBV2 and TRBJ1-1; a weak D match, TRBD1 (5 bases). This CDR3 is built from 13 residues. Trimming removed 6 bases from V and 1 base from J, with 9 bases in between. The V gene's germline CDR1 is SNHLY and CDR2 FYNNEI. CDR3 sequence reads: CASSRRGNTEAFF. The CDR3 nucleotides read TGTGCCAGCAGCCGTAGGGGGAACACTGAAGCTTTCTTT. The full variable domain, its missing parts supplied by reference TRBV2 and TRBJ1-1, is EPEVTQTPSHQVTQMGQEVILRCVPISNHLYFYWYRQILGQKVEFLVSFYNNEISEKSEIFDDQFSVERPDGSNFTLKIRSTKLEDSAMYFCASSRRGNTEAFFGQGTRLTVV.

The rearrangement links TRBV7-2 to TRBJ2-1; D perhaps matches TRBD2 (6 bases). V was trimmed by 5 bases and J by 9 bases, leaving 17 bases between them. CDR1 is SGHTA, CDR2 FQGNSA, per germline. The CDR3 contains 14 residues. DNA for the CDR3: TGTGCCAGCAGCGCGGCGGGACTGGCCGTTGAGCAGTTCTTC. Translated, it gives CASSAAGLAVEQFF.

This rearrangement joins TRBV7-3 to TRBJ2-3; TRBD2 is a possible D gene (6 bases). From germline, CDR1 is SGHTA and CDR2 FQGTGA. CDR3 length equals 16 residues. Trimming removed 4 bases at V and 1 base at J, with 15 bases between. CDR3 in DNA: TGTGCCAGCAGCTCCCCGGGAGTAGCGGGCACAGATACGCAGTATTTT. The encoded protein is CASSSPGVAGTDTQYF.

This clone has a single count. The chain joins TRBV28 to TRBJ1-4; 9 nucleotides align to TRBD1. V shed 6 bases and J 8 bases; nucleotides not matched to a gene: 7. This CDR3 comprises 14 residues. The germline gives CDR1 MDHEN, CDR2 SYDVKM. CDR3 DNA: TGTGCCAGCAGCTCCGGGACAGGGAACGAAAAACTGTTTTTT. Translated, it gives CASSSGTGNEKLFF.

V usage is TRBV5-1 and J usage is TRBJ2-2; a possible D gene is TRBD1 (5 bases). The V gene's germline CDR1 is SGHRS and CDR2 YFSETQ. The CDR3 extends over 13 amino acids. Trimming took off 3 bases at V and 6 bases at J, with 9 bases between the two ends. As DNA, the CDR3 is TGCGCCAGCAGCTCCCAGGGTGCCGGGGAGCTGTTTTTT. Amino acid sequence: CASSSQGAGELFF. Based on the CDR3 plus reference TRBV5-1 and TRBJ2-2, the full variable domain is KAGVTQTPRYLIKTRGQQVTLSCSPISGHRSVSWYQQTPGQGLQFLFEYFSETQRNKGNFPGRFSGRQFSNSRSEMNVSTLELGDSALYLCASSSQGAGELFFGEGSRLTVL.

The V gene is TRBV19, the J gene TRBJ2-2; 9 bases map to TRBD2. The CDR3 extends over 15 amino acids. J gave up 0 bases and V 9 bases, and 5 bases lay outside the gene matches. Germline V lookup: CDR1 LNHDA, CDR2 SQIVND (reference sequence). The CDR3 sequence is CASLGLAPNTGELFF. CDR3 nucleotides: TGTGCCAGCCTTGGACTAGCGCCGAACACCGGGGAGCTGTTTTTT.

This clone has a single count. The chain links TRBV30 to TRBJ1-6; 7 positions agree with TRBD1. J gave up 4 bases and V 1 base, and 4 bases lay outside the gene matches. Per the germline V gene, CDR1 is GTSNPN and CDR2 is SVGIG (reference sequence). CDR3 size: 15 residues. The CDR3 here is CAWSGEDRYNSPLHF. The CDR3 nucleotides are TGTGCCTGGAGTGGGGAGGACAGGTATAATTCACCCCTCCACTTT.

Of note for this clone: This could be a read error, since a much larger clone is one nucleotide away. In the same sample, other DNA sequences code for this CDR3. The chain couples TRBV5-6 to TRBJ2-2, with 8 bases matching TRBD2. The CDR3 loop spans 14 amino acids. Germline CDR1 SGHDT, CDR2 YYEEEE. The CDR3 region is CASSGGKDTGELFF. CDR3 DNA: TGCGCCAGCTCGGGGGGGAAGGACACCGGGGAGCTGTTTTTT.

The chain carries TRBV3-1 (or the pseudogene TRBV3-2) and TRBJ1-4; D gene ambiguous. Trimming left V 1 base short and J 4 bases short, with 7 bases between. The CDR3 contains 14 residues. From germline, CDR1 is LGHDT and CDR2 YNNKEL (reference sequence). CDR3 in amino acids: CASSQGTNNEKLFF. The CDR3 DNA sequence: TGTGCCAGCAGCCAAGGCACAAATAATGAAAAACTGTTTTTT.

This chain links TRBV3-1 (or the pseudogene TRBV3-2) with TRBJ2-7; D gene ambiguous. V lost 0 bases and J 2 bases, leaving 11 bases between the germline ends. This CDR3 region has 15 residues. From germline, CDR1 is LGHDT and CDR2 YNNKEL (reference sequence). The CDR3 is CASSQEGPGTYEQYF. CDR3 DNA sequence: TGTGCCAGCAGCCAAGAGGGTCCGGGTACCTACGAGCAGTACTTC.

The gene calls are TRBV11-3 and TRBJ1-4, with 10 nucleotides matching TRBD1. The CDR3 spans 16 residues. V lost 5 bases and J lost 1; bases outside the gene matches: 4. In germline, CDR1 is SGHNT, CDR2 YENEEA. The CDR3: CASSARDRGTNEKLFF. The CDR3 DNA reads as TGTGCCAGCAGCGCAAGGGACAGGGGAACTAATGAAAAACTGTTTTTT.

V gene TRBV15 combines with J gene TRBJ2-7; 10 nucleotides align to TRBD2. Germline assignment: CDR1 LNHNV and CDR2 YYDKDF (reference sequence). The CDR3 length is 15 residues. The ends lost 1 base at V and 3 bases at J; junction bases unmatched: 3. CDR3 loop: CATSRVASGSYEQYF. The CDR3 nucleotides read TGTGCCACCAGCAGAGTTGCTAGCGGGAGCTACGAGCAGTACTTC.

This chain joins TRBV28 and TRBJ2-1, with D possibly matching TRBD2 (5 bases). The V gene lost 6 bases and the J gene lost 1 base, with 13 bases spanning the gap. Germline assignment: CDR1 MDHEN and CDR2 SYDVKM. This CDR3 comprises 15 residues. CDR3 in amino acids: CASSQPPGSYNEQFF. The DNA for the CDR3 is TGTGCCAGCAGCCAACCCCCGGGGTCCTACAATGAGCAGTTCTTC.

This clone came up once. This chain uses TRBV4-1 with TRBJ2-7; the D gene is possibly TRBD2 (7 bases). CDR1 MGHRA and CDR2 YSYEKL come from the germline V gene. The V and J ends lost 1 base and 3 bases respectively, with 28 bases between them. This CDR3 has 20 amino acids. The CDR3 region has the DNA TGCGCCAGCAGCCAAGTGGAGGGGGGGCATAGCCGTCCCCAATACTACGAGCAGTACTTC. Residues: CASSQVEGGHSRPQYYEQYF.

The CDR3 loop reads CASSSRGEGRDEQFF. The CDR3 region has the DNA TGTGCCAGCTCCTCCCGGGGGGAGGGCCGGGACGAGCAGTTCTTC. The J gene is TRBJ2-1, the V gene TRBV6-5, with 7 bases matching TRBD2. Germline lookup yields CDR1 MNHEY and CDR2 SVGAGI. Trimming cost V 8 bases and J 10 bases; bases outside gene matches: 17. The CDR3 consists of 15 residues.

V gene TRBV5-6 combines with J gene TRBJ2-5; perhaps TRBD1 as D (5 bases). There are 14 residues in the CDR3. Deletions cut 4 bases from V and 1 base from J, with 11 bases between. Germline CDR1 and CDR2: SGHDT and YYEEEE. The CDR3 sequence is CASSPTGPQETQYF. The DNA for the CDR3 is TGTGCCAGCAGCCCAACAGGTCCCCAAGAGACCCAGTACTTC.

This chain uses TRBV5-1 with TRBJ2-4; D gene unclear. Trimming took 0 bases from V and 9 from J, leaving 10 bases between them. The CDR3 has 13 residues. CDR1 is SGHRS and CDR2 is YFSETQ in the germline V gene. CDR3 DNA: TGCGCCAGCAGCTTGGTTCAGGATGGCATTCAGTACTTC. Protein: CASSLVQDGIQYF.

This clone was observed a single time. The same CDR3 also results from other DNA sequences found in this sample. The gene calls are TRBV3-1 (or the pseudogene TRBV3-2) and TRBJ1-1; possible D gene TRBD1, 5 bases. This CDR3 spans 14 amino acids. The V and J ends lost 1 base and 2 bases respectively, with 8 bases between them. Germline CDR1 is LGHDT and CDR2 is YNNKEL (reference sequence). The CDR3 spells CASSQGQGNTEAFF. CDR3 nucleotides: TGTGCCAGCAGCCAAGGCCAGGGAAACACTGAAGCTTTCTTT.

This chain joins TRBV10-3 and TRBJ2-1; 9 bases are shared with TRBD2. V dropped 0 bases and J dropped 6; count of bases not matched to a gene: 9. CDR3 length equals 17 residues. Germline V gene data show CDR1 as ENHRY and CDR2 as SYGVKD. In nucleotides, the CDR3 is TGTGCCATCAGTGAGTCGAAGAGTAGCGGGAGAGGCAATGAGCAGTTCTTC. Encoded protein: CAISESKSSGRGNEQFF.